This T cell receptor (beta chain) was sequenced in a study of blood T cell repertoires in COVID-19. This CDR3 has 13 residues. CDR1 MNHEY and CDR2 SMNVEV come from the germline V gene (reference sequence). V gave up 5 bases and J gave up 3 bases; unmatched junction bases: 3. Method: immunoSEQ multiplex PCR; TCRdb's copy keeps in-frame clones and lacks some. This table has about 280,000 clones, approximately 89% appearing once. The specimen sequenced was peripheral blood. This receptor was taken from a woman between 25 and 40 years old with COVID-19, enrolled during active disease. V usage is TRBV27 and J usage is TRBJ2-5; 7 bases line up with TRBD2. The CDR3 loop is CASSPAGEETQYF. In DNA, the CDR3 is TGTGCCAGCAGTCCGGCGGGGGAAGAGACCCAGTACTTC.